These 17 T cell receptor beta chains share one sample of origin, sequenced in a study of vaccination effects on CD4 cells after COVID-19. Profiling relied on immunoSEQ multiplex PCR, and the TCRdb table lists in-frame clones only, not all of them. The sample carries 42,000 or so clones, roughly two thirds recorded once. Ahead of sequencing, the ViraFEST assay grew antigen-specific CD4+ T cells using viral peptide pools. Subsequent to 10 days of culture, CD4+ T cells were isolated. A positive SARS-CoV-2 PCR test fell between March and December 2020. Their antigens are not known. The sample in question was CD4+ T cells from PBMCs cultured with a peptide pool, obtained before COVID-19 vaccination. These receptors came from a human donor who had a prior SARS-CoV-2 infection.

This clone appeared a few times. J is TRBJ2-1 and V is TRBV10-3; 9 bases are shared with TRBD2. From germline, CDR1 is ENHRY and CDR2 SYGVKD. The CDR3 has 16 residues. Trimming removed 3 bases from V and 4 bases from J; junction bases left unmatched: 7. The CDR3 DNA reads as TGTGCCATCAGTGACCCAAGCGGGAGGAATTACAATGAGCAGTTCTTC. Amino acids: CAISDPSGRNYNEQFF.

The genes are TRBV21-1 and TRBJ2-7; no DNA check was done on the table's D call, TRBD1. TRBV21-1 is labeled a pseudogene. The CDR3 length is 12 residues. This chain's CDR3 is CASSVHHYEQYF. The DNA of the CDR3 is TGTGCCAGCAGCGTACATCATTACGAGCAGTACTTC.

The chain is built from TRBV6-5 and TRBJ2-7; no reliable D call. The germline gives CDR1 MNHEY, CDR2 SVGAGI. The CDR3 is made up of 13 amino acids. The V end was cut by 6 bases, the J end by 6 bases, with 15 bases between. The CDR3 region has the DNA TGTGCCAGCAGCCCCTCGTCTAGGCTCGAGCAGTACTTC. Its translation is CASSPSSRLEQYF.

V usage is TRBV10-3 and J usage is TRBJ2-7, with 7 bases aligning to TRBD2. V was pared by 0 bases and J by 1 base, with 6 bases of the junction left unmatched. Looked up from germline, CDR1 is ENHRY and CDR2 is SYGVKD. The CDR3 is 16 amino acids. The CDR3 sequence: CAISESTAGRSYEQYF. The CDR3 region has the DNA TGTGCCATCAGTGAGTCGACAGCGGGGAGATCCTACGAGCAGTACTTC.

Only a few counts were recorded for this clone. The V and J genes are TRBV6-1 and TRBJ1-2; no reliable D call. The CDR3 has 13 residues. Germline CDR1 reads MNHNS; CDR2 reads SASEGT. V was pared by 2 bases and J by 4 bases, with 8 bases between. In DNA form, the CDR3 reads TGTGCCAGCAGTGAACGGGCAGTCTATGGCTACACCTTC. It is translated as CASSERAVYGYTF.

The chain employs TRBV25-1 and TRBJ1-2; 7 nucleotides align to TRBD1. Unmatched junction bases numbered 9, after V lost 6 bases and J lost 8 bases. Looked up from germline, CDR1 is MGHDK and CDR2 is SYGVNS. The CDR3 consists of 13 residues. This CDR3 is CASRGGGLRGYTF. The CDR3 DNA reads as TGTGCCAGCAGAGGGGGCGGCCTCAGAGGCTACACCTTC.

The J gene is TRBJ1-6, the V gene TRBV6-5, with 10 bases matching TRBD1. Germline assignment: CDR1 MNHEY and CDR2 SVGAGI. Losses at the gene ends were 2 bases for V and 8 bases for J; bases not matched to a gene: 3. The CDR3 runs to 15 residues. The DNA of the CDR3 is TGTGCCAGCAGTTACGCCGGGACAGGGGATTCACCCCTCCACTTT. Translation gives CASSYAGTGDSPLHF.

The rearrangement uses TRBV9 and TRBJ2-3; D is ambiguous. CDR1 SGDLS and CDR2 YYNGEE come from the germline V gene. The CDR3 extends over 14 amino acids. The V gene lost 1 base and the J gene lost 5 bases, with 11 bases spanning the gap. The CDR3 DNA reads TGTGCCAGCAGCGTAAGATCGGTTGGAGATACGCAGTATTTT. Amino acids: CASSVRSVGDTQYF.

The CDR3 region is CASSMGLAGYNEQFF. The CDR3 nucleotides read TGTGCCAGTAGTATGGGACTAGCGGGATACAATGAGCAGTTCTTC. The chain couples TRBV19 to TRBJ2-1, with 13 bases that match TRBD2. The CDR3 extends over 15 amino acids. The germline V gene encodes CDR1 LNHDA and CDR2 SQIVND (reference sequence). V lost 3 bases and J lost 4; bases outside the gene matches: 0.

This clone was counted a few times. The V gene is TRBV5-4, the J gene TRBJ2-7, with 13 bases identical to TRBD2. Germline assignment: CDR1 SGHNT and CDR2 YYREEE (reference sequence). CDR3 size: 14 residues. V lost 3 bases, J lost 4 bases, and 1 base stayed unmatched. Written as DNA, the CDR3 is TGTGCCAGCAGCTGGACTAGCGGGAGTTACGAGCAGTACTTC. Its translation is CASSWTSGSYEQYF.

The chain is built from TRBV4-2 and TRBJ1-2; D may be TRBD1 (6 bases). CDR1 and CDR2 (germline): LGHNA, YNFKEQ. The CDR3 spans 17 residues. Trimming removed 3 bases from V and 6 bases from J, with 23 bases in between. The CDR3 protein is CASSQGGGRDTVDGYTF. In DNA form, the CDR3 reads TGTGCCAGCAGCCAGGGGGGGGGCCGGGACACTGTAGATGGCTACACCTTC.

CDR3 in amino acids: CASSLDNNYGYTF. Written as DNA, the CDR3 is TGTGCCAGCAGTCTGGACAATAACTATGGCTACACCTTC. The chain combines TRBV28 with TRBJ1-2, with a tentative D call TRBD1 (5 bases). The CDR3 runs 13 residues. Trimming left V 5 bases short and J 1 base short, with 8 bases between. Germline assignment: CDR1 MDHEN and CDR2 SYDVKM.

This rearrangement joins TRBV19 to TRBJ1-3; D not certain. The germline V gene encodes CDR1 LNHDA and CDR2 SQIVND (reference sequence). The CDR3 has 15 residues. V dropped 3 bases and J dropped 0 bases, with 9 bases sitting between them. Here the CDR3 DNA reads TGTGCCAGTAGTATCCGGGTGGGCTCTGGAAACACCATATATTTT. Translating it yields CASSIRVGSGNTIYF. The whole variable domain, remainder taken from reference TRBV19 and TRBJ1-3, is DGGITQSPKYLFRKEGQNVTLSCEQNLNHDAMYWYRQDPGQGLRLIYYSQIVNDFQKGDIAEGYSVSREKKESFPLTVTSAQKNPTAFYLCASSIRVGSGNTIYFGEGSWLTVV.

The CDR3 here is CASSYLMGPNSGGDTEAFF. The CDR3 DNA reads as TGCGCCAGCAGCTACTTAATGGGACCTAACTCAGGGGGGGACACTGAAGCTTTCTTT. This chain connects TRBV4-1 to TRBJ1-1, with TRBD1 matching over 7 bases. This CDR3 spans 19 amino acids. Trimming took 5 bases from V and 3 from J; bases not matched to a gene: 21. Germline CDR1 is MGHRA and CDR2 is YSYEKL.

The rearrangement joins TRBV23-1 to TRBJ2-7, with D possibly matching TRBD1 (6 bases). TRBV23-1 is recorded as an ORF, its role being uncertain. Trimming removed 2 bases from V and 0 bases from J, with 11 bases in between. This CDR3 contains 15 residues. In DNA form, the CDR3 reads TGCGCCAGCAGTCAACCGAGACAGGTCTCCTACGAGCAGTACTTC. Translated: CASSQPRQVSYEQYF.

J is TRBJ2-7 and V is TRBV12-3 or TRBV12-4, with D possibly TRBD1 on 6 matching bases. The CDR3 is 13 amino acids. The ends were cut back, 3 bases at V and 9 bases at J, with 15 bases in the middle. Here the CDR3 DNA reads TGTGCCAGCAGTTTGGGCAGGGGCCTGAGGCAGTACTTC. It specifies CASSLGRGLRQYF.

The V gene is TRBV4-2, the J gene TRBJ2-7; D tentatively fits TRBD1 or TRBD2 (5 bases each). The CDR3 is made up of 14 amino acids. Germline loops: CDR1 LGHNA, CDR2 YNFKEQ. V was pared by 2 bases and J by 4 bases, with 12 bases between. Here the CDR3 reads CASSQSGARYEQYF. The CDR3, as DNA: TGTGCCAGCAGCCAATCCGGGGCCAGATACGAGCAGTACTTC.